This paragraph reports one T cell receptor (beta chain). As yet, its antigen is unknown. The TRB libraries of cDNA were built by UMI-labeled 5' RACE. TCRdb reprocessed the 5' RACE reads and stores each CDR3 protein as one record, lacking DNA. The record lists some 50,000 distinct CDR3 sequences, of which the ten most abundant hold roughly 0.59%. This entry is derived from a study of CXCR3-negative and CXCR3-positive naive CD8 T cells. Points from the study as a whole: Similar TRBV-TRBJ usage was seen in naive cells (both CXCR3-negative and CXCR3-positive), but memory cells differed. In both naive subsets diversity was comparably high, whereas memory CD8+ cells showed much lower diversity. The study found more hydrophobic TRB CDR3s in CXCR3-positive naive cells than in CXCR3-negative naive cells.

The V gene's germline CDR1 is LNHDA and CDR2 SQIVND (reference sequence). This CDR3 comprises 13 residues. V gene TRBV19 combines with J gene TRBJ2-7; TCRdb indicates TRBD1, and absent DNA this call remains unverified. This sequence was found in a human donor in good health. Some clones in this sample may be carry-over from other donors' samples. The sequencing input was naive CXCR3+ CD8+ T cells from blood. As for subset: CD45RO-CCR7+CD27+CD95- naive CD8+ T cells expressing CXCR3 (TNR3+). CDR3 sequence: CASNDREDYEQYF. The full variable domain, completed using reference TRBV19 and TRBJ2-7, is DGGITQSPKYLFRKEGQNVTLSCEQNLNHDAMYWYRQDPGQGLRLIYYSQIVNDFQKGDIAEGYSVSREKKESFPLTVTSAQKNPTAFYLCASNDREDYEQYFGPGTRLTVT.